The text below deals with one T cell receptor beta chain. Its antigen remains unidentified. These data come from a study of cytomegalovirus exposure and HLA in healthy donors. Findings and limits, study-wide: Altogether, some 170 TCR beta chains were recorded as cytomegalovirus-associated.

After removal of 3 bases from V and 8 bases from J, the junction contained 16 bases not matched to a gene. CDR3 length equals 17 residues. CDR1 is SGDLS, CDR2 YYNGEE, per germline. The PCR was carried out with 60 Vbeta primers and 13 Jbeta primers. TCRdb keeps only in-frame clones here, not all; method: immunoSEQ multiplex PCR. The sample includes approximately 140,000 clones, roughly two thirds of them seen just once. The sequence came from a human donor in good health. The sample comprised PBMCs. V gene TRBV9 combines with J gene TRBJ2-1; 8 bases are a match to TRBD2. CDR3 in amino acids: CASSDQPGGFLLDEQFF. DNA for the CDR3: TGTGCCAGCAGCGATCAGCCGGGGGGGTTTCTCCTCGATGAGCAGTTCTTC.